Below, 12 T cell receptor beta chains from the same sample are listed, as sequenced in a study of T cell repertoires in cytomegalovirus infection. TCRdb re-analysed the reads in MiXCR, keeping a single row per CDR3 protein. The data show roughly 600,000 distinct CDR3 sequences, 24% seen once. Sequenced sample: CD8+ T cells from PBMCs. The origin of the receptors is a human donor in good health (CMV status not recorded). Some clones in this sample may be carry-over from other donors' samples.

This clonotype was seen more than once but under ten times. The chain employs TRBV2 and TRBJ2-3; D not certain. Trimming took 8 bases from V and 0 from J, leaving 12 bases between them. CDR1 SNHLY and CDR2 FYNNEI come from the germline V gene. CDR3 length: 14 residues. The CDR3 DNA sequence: TGTGCCAGCTTTCCTCAAAGCAGCACAGATACGCAGTATTTT. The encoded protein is CASFPQSSTDTQYF.

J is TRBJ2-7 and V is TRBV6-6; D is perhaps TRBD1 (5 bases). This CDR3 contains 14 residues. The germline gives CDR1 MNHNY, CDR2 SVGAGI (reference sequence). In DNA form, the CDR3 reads TGTGCCAACAGTTACTCTCGCAGGGATTACGAGCAGTACGTC. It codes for CANSYSRRDYEQYV.

The CDR3 spells CASGLVQTSTDTQYF. The DNA of the CDR3 is TGTGCTAGTGGTTTGGTACAAACAAGCACAGATACGCAGTATTTT. The chain uses TRBV12-5 and TRBJ2-3; no clear D. Germline CDR1 and CDR2: LGHNT and FRNRAP. The CDR3 loop spans 15 amino acids. The ends were cut back, 0 bases at V and 0 bases at J, with 7 bases in the middle.

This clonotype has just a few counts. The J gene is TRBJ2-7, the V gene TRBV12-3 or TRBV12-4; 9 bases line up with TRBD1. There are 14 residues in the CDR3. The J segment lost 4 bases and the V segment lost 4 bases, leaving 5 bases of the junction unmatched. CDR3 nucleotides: TGTGCCAGCAGTTATACAGGGGGCGCGTACGAGCAGTACTTC. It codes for CASSYTGGAYEQYF.

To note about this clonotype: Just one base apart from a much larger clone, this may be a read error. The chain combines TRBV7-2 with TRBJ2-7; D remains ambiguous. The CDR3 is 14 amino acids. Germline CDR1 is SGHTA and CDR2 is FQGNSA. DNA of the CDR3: TGTGCCAGCAGCTTAGACGGCAGACCCTACGAGCCGTACGTC. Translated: CASSLDGRPYEPYV.

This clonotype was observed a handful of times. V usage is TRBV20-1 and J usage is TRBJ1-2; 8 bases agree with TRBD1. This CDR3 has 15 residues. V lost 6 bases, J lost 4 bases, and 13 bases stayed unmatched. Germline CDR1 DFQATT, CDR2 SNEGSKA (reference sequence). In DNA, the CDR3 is TGCAGTGCAAGTACCCCAGGGGGCGCCGGCTATGGCTACACCTTC. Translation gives CSASTPGGAGYGYTF.

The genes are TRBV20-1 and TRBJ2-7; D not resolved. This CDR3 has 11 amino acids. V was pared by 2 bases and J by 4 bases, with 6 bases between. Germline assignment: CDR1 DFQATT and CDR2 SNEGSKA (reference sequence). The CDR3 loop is CSARLGYEQYV. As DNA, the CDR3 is TGCAGTGCTAGATTGGGGTACGAGCAGTACGTC.

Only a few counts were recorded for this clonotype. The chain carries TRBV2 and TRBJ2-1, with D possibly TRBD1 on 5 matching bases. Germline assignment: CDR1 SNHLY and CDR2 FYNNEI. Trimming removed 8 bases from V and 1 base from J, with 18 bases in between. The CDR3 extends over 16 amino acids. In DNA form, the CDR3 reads TGTGCCAGCTCTGAATGGGGCAGTGAGTCCTACAATGAGCAGTTCTTC. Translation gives CASSEWGSESYNEQFF.

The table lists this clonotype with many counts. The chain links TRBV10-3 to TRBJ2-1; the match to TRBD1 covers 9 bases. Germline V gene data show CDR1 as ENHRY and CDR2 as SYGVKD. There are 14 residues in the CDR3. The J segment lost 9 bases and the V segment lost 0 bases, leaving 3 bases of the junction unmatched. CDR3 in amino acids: CAISESGQGSEQFF. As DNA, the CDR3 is TGTGCCATCAGTGAGTCAGGACAGGGGAGTGAGCAGTTCTTC.

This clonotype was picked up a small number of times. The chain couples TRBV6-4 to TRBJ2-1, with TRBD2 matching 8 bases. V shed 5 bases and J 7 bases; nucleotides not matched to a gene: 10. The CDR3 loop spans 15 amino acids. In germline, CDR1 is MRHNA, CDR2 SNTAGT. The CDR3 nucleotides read TGTGCCAGCAGTCCGTCCGGGGGGGCCTCGAATGAGCAGTTCTTC. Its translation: CASSPSGGASNEQFF.

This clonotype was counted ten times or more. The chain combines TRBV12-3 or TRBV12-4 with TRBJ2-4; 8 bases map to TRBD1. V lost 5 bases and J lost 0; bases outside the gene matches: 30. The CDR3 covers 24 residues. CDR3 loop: CASSPPLGQASPNVDALAKNIQYF. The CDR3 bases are TGTGCCAGCAGTCCTCCTCTGGGACAGGCGTCCCCAAACGTAGACGCCCTAGCCAAAAACATTCAGTACTTC.

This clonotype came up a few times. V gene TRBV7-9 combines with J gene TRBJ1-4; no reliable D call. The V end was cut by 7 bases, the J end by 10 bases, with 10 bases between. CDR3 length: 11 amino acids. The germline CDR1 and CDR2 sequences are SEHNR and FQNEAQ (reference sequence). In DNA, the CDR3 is TGTGCCAGCACTCAGGAGGGAAAACTGTTTTTT. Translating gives CASTQEGKLFF.